One sample yielded the 14 T cell receptor beta chains listed below, sequenced in a study of T cells in Graves' hyperthyroidism and ophthalmopathy. Regions amplified from RNA transcripts were the TCR beta CDR3 regions. HTBI primers were used for first-round RT-PCR of the TCR CDR3. Using its own MiXCR run on the multiplex PCR reads, TCRdb lists one record per CDR3 protein. The sample includes under 350,000 distinct CDR3 sequences, roughly a fifth of them seen just once. The sample consisted of blood. All receptors derive from a woman aged 45-59 years with Graves' hyperthyroidism.

The rearrangement links TRBV2 to TRBJ2-7; no clear D gene. This CDR3 spans 10 amino acids. V was pared by 8 bases and J by 3 bases, with 5 bases between. Germline assignment: CDR1 SNHLY and CDR2 FYNNEI. The CDR3 DNA is TGTGCCAGCGCTTACTACGAGCAGTACTTC. As protein: CASAYYEQYF.

This clonotype was observed at least ten times. The chain links TRBV3-1 to TRBJ2-5; D gene ambiguous. Trimming shortened V by 5 bases and J by 5 bases, and 9 bases separated the two germline ends. The CDR3 loop spans 12 amino acids. Germline CDR1 is LGHDT and CDR2 is YNNKEL (reference sequence). The CDR3 DNA reads TGTGCCAGCAGCGCCTCGGAGGAGACCCAGTACTTC. This encodes CASSASEETQYF.

The gene calls are TRBV11-2 and TRBJ2-2, with D uncertain. CDR3 length equals 16 residues. Germline V gene data show CDR1 as SGHAT and CDR2 as FQNNGV. Trimming shortened V by 5 bases and J by 4 bases, and 17 bases separated the two germline ends. DNA of the CDR3: TGTGCCAGCAGCCAACACTTCGGACGCTCCACCGGGGAGCTGTTTTTT. Protein product: CASSQHFGRSTGELFF.

At least ten counts were recorded for this clonotype. The chain links TRBV18 to TRBJ2-3; no firm D call. V was cut by 2 bases and J by 6 bases, with 6 bases left in between. The CDR3 runs to 12 residues. Per the germline V gene, CDR1 is KGHSH and CDR2 is LQKENI. The CDR3 spells CASSPGRDTQYF. As DNA, the CDR3 is TGTGCCAGCTCACCAGGGCGGGATACGCAGTATTTT.

The rearrangement uses TRBV12-3 or TRBV12-4 and TRBJ2-3; 7 nucleotides line up with TRBD1. Trimming cost V 3 bases and J 4 bases; bases outside gene matches: 4. The CDR3 is 14 amino acids. The CDR3 sequence is CASSFRDRPDTQYF. The CDR3, as DNA: TGTGCCAGCAGTTTCCGGGACAGACCAGATACGCAGTATTTT.

The table lists this clonotype with many counts. The gene calls are TRBV20-1 and TRBJ1-6; D is undetermined. The germline gives CDR1 DFQATT, CDR2 SNEGSKA (reference sequence). This CDR3 contains 10 residues. Trimming removed 4 bases at V and 13 bases at J, with 8 bases between. CDR3 DNA sequence: TGCAGTGCTAACACGCCGCCCCTCCACTTT. This translates into CSANTPPLHF.

The chain recombines TRBV5-5 with TRBJ1-5; a possible D gene is TRBD1 (6 bases). V was pared by 1 base and J by 3 bases, with 17 bases between. The germline gives CDR1 SGHKS, CDR2 YYEKEE (reference sequence). The CDR3 has 17 amino acids. The CDR3 protein is CASSLRSQGWSNQPQHF. Written as DNA, the CDR3 is TGTGCCAGCAGCTTGAGGTCTCAGGGGTGGTCCAATCAGCCCCAGCATTTT.

This clonotype was found a few times. The chain links TRBV7-8 to TRBJ2-1; 12 bases are shared with TRBD2. Germline V gene lookup returns CDR1 SGHVS and CDR2 FQNEAQ. This CDR3 is built from 18 residues. Trimming at V came to 8 bases and at J to 0 bases, leaving 11 bases not matched to a gene. The DNA of the CDR3 is TGTGCCAGCGCTCGGCGGACTAGCGGGAAGAGCTCCTACAATGAGCAGTTCTTC. This sequence encodes CASARRTSGKSSYNEQFF.

The chain links TRBV30 to TRBJ2-2; D ambiguous. The V gene's germline CDR1 is GTSNPN and CDR2 SVGIG (reference sequence). There are 14 residues in the CDR3. With 0 bases removed from V and 5 bases from J, the gap between germline ends came to 10 bases. The CDR3 DNA reads as TGTGCCTGGAGTGTACTCCGGGTAACCGGGGAGCTGTTTTTT. As protein: CAWSVLRVTGELFF.

The chain combines TRBV29-1 with TRBJ2-1; tentatively, D is TRBD2 (7 bases). The CDR3 covers 17 residues. From germline, CDR1 is SQVTM and CDR2 ANQGSEA. Trimming removed 8 bases from V and 0 bases from J, with 23 bases in between. CDR3 bases: TGCAGCTATAAGGACGGGGGGCGGGTTAGCTCCTACAATGAGCAGTTCTTC. Its protein is CSYKDGGRVSSYNEQFF.

The chain uses TRBV2 and TRBJ2-3; TRBD2 matches 7 bases. The germline CDR1 and CDR2 sequences are SNHLY and FYNNEI. V lost 1 base and J lost 2; bases outside the gene matches: 6. CDR3 length equals 16 residues. CDR3 in DNA: TGTGCCAGCAGTGAAGGACTAGCTACAGACACAGATACGCAGTATTTT. It specifies CASSEGLATDTDTQYF.

The CDR3 DNA is TGTGCCAGCAGTGCCCGACAGGGAGAGTTCACTGAAGCTTTCTTT. Residues: CASSARQGEFTEAFF. The chain joins TRBV6-1 to TRBJ1-1; 7 bases map to TRBD1. V lost 4 bases, J lost 4 bases, and 9 bases stayed unmatched. The CDR3 length is 15 residues. Per germline, CDR1 MNHNS and CDR2 SASEGT.

The table lists this clonotype with many counts. This chain links TRBV18 with TRBJ1-1, with D possibly matching TRBD1 (5 bases). V shed 6 bases and J shed 1 base, with 15 bases lying between them. The germline V gene encodes CDR1 KGHSH and CDR2 LQKENI. This CDR3 spans 15 amino acids. CDR3 nucleotides: TGTGCCAGCTCCCCTCGGGGCACAGGGAACACTGAAGCTTTCTTT. As protein: CASSPRGTGNTEAFF.

This clonotype was seen repeatedly, ten times or more. CDR3 residues: CASRPISGRANTEAFF. The CDR3 DNA reads as TGTGCCAGCAGGCCCATCAGTGGTAGAGCGAACACTGAAGCTTTCTTT. The genes are TRBV11-2 and TRBJ1-1; D not resolved. Germline-derived CDR1 and CDR2 are SGHAT and FQNNGV. CDR3 length equals 16 residues. The V end was cut by 6 bases, the J end by 1 base, with 18 bases between. Full variable domain (missing parts from reference TRBV11-2 and TRBJ1-1): EAGVAQSPRYKIIEKRQSVAFWCNPISGHATLYWYQQILGQGPKLLIQFQNNGVVDDSQLPKDRFSAERLKGVDSTLKIQPAKLEDSAVYLCASRPISGRANTEAFFGQGTRLTVV.